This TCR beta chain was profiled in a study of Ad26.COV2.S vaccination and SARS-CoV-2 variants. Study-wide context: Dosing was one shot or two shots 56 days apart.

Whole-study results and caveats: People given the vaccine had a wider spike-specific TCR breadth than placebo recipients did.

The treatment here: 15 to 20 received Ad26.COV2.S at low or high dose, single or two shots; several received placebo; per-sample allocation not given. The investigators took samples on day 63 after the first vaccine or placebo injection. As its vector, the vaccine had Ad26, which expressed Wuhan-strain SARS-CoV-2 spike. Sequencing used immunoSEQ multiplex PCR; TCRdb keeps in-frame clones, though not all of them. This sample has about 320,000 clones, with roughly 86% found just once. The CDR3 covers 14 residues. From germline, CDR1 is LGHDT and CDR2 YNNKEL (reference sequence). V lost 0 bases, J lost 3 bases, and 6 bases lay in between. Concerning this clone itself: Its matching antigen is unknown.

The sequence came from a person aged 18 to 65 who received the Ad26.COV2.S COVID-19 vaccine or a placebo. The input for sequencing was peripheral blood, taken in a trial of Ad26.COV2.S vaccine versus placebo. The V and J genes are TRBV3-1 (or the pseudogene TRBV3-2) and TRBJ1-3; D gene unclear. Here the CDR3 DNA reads TGTGCCAGCAGCCAAGATCCGGGTGGAAACACCATATATTTT. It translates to CASSQDPGGNTIYF.